The rows below give T cell receptor beta chains drawn from one sample of a study of blood T cell repertoires in COVID-19. Clones were sequenced by immunoSEQ multiplex PCR, and TCRdb holds only the in-frame ones, with some missing. The sample holds 130,000 or so clones, 65% to 85% seen once. The sequencing input was peripheral blood. The receptors originated from a woman older than 75 with acute or convalescent COVID-19. CDR3s include the opening cysteine and the closing phenylalanine or tryptophan. Each record gives: V gene, D gene, J gene, clone size, CDR3 protein, CDR3 DNA. D genes are given only for firm matches. Rows may omit the clone size; those that give it use once, few, many or a size class.

>TRBV7-6|TRBD1|TRBJ1-4|.
CASSQRDRINEKLFF
TGTGCCAGCAGCCAAAGGGACAGAATAAATGAAAAACTGTTTTTT
>TRBV5-1|TRBD1|TRBJ1-2|.
CASSGGTGGRNYGYTF
TGCGCCAGCAGCGGAGGGACAGGGGGCCGGAACTATGGCTACACCTTC
>TRBV7-9|.|TRBJ1-4|.
CASSLGSGAREKLFF
TGTGCCAGCAGCTTAGGGTCAGGGGCTAGGGAAAAACTGTTTTTT
>TRBV19|TRBD1|TRBJ1-3|.
CATKPSSRDRGPAGSGNTIYF
TGTGCCACCAAGCCCTCCTCTCGGGACAGGGGGCCCGCCGGCTCTGGAAACACCATATATTTT
>TRBV6-5|.|TRBJ1-2|.
CASSYSGRISYTF
TGTGCCAGCAGTTACTCAGGGAGGATAAGCTACACCTTC
>TRBV7-8|.|TRBJ2-3|.
CASSSSRGLTDTQYF
TGTGCCAGCAGCTCGTCCAGGGGCCTCACAGATACGCAGTATTTT
>TRBV6-5|TRBD1|TRBJ1-4|.
CASSPTGYEKLFF
TGTGCCAGCAGTCCGACAGGGTACGAAAAACTGTTTTTT
>TRBV19|TRBD1|TRBJ2-5|.
CASSPGTGNPQTWTQYF
TGTGCCAGCAGTCCCGGGACAGGGAACCCCCAAACGTGGACCCAGTACTTC
>TRBV6-1|.|TRBJ2-7|.
CASSEAIRGSLYEQYF
TGTGCCAGCAGTGAAGCGATACGGGGGTCCCTCTACGAGCAGTACTTC
>TRBV7-2|.|TRBJ1-5|.
CASSLDRVGQPQHF
TGTGCCAGCAGCTTAGACAGGGTCGGACAGCCCCAGCATTTT
>TRBV3-1/TRBV3-2|TRBD1|TRBJ2-2|.
CASSQVRGQGTGELFF
TGTGCCAGCAGCCAAGTTAGGGGGCAGGGCACCGGGGAGCTGTTTTTT
>TRBV19|.|TRBJ2-4|.
CASSLVGIQYF
TGTGCCAGTAGCCTAGTTGGCATTCAGTACTTC
>TRBV27|.|TRBJ1-1|.
CASSARGALSEAFF
TGTGCCAGCAGTGCGCGGGGGGCTCTATCTGAAGCTTTCTTT
>TRBV5-1|.|TRBJ2-7|.
CASSQGGRLGEQYF
TGCGCCAGCAGCCAGGGGGGCCGGCTCGGTGAGCAGTACTTC
>TRBV12-3/TRBV12-4|.|TRBJ1-2|few
CASRAGDFGYTF
TGTGCCAGCAGAGCCGGGGACTTCGGCTACACCTTC
>TRBV15|TRBD2|TRBJ2-1|.
CATSRPGSGGPYNEQFF
TGTGCCACCAGCAGACCTGGTAGCGGGGGCCCCTACAATGAGCAGTTCTTC
>TRBV29-1|.|TRBJ2-7|.
CSVPPRLAYEQYF
TGCAGCGTCCCACCCAGACTTGCGTACGAGCAGTACTTC
>TRBV7-8|.|TRBJ2-1|.
CASSLANYNEQFF
TGTGCCAGCAGCTTGGCAAACTACAATGAGCAGTTCTTC
>TRBV5-4|TRBD1|TRBJ2-7|once
CASSSDRGGSYEQYF
TGTGCCAGCAGTTCCGACAGGGGAGGTTCATACGAGCAGTACTTC
>TRBV6-1|.|TRBJ1-2|.
CASSDPQGPRGYTF
TGTGCCAGCAGTGATCCACAGGGCCCAAGAGGCTACACCTTC
>TRBV4-1|TRBD1|TRBJ1-1|.
CASSQPWDRMNTEAFF
TGCGCCAGCAGCCAACCCTGGGACAGGATGAACACTGAAGCTTTCTTT
>TRBV10-1|.|TRBJ2-2|.
CASRPGGIGELFF
TGCGCCAGCAGGCCTGGGGGGATCGGGGAGCTGTTTTTT
>TRBV2|TRBD1|TRBJ2-7|.
CASRDRGNFYEQYF
TGTGCCAGCAGGGACAGGGGGAACTTCTACGAGCAGTACTTC
>TRBV5-1|TRBD2|TRBJ2-7|.
CASSSLAGGDGEQYF
TGCGCCAGCAGCTCTCTAGCGGGAGGAGACGGCGAGCAGTACTTC
>TRBV4-1|TRBD1|TRBJ2-1|.
CASSRAGTGPTEQFF
TGCGCCAGCAGCCGAGCCGGGACAGGGCCCACTGAGCAGTTCTTC
>TRBV7-2|.|TRBJ2-7|.
CASSFHYEQYF
TGTGCCAGCAGCTTCCACTACGAGCAGTACTTC
>TRBV12-5|.|TRBJ2-4|.
CASGAPGLAKNIQYF
TGTGCTAGTGGCGCCCCGGGACTAGCCAAAAACATTCAGTACTTC
>TRBV27|.|TRBJ1-5|few
CASSLSGRDQPQHF
TGTGCCAGCAGTTTATCGGGCAGGGATCAGCCCCAGCATTTT
>TRBV5-8|.|TRBJ1-1|.
CASSLVITEAFF
TGTGCCAGCAGCCTAGTTATCACTGAAGCTTTCTTT
>TRBV5-4|TRBD1|TRBJ1-4|.
CASSLAGTGGSTNEKLFF
TGTGCCAGCAGCTTAGCCGGGACAGGGGGATCAACTAATGAAAAACTGTTTTTT
>TRBV6-2/TRBV6-3|TRBD1|TRBJ2-1|.
CASSSRPWDSQTSNEQFF
TGTGCCAGCAGTTCTCGACCCTGGGACAGCCAAACCTCCAATGAGCAGTTCTTC
>TRBV23-1|.|TRBJ1-2|.
CASSQQTNYGYTF
TGCGCCAGCAGTCAACAGACTAACTATGGCTACACCTTC
>TRBV19|.|TRBJ1-5|.
CASSTAVNQPQHF
TGTGCCAGTAGTACGGCGGTCAATCAGCCCCAGCATTTT
>TRBV29-1|.|TRBJ1-2|.
CSVDRETDVGYTF
TGCAGCGTTGACCGCGAAACCGATGTTGGCTACACCTTC
>TRBV5-1|.|TRBJ2-7|.
CASSSDGVGEQYF
TGCGCCAGCAGTTCGGACGGGGTGGGGGAGCAGTACTTC
>TRBV25-1|TRBD1|TRBJ1-2|.
CASSADRFLGGYTF
TGTGCCAGCAGTGCGGACAGGTTTTTGGGCGGCTACACCTTC
>TRBV5-6|.|TRBJ2-2|.
CASSVLGQITGELFF
TGTGCCAGCAGCGTGTTGGGACAAATCACCGGGGAGCTGTTTTTT
>TRBV9|.|TRBJ2-1|few
CASSVAGGPYNEQFF
TGTGCCAGCAGCGTAGCTGGGGGCCCCTACAATGAGCAGTTCTTC
>TRBV20-1|TRBD1|TRBJ1-2|.
CSASGQGARDGYTF
TGCAGTGCTAGTGGACAGGGGGCGAGGGATGGCTACACCTTC
>TRBV12-3/TRBV12-4|TRBD1|TRBJ2-7|.
CASRGQASYEQYF
TGTGCCAGCAGAGGACAGGCTTCCTACGAGCAGTACTTC
>TRBV5-1|.|TRBJ2-1|.
CASSLSVVPTNEQFF
TGCGCCAGCAGCTTGTCTGTAGTTCCAACCAATGAGCAGTTCTTC
>TRBV7-2|.|TRBJ1-1|once
CASSLWTNEAFF
TGTGCCAGCAGCTTGTGGACAAATGAAGCTTTCTTT
>TRBV4-3|.|TRBJ2-7|.
CASSQGPRDNLGDEQYF
TGCGCCAGCAGCCAAGGGCCTAGGGACAACCTAGGGGACGAGCAGTACTTC
>TRBV11-2|.|TRBJ1-1|few
CASSLDLDRRVWTEAFF
TGTGCCAGCAGCTTAGATTTAGACAGGAGAGTTTGGACTGAAGCTTTCTTT
>TRBV11-3|TRBD1|TRBJ2-6|.
CASSVGTGRGANVLTF
TGTGCCAGCAGCGTAGGGACAGGGAGAGGGGCCAACGTCCTGACTTTC
>TRBV14|.|TRBJ1-2|few
CASSQTGFDGYTF
TGTGCCAGCAGCCAAACAGGGTTTGATGGCTACACCTTC
>TRBV30|TRBD2|TRBJ2-1|.
CAWSAGLGGNEQFF
TGTGCCTGGAGTGCCGGACTAGGCGGGAATGAGCAGTTCTTC
>TRBV2|.|TRBJ1-3|.
CASVKTYGNTIYF
TGTGCCAGCGTCAAGACATATGGAAACACCATATATTTT
>TRBV4-1|.|TRBJ2-3|few
CASSQANLAGFGTQYF
TGCGCCAGCAGCCAAGCAAACCTCGCGGGGTTCGGTACGCAGTATTTT
>TRBV6-5|.|TRBJ1-5|.
CASNTLSNQPQHF
TGTGCCAGCAACACCCTGAGCAATCAGCCCCAGCATTTT
>TRBV9|TRBD1|TRBJ2-5|.
CASSVADRDQETQYF
TGTGCCAGCAGCGTAGCCGACAGGGACCAAGAGACCCAGTACTTC
>TRBV29-1|TRBD2|TRBJ2-3|once
CSVEVMASGRAGADTQYF
TGCAGCGTTGAAGTGATGGCTAGCGGGAGGGCCGGGGCAGATACGCAGTATTTT
>TRBV29-1|.|TRBJ1-1|.
CSVGGETNTEAFF
TGCAGCGTTGGAGGTGAAACGAACACTGAAGCTTTCTTT
>TRBV18|TRBD2|TRBJ2-2|.
CASSPGGSIGELFF
TGTGCCAGCTCACCGGGCGGGAGTATCGGGGAGCTGTTTTTT
>TRBV4-1|.|TRBJ2-1|.
CASSQAFSSSSYNEQFF
TGCGCCAGCAGCCAAGCCTTCTCGTCGAGCTCCTACAATGAGCAGTTCTTC
>TRBV7-2|TRBD1|TRBJ1-1|.
CASSLGTGDTEAFF
TGTGCCAGCAGCTTAGGTACAGGGGATACTGAAGCTTTCTTT
>TRBV5-1|TRBD1|TRBJ2-7|.
CASSLEGTVIEQYF
TGCGCCAGCAGCTTGGAAGGGACAGTAATCGAGCAGTACTTC
>TRBV4-3|.|TRBJ1-3|.
CASSQDPSIRNTIYF
TGCGCCAGCAGCCAAGACCCATCAATTCGGAACACCATATATTTT
>TRBV9|.|TRBJ1-3|.
CASSPETGIGNTIYF
TGTGCCAGCAGCCCTGAAACAGGGATCGGAAACACCATATATTTT